This entry features one TCR beta chain sequence. This sample was included in a study of memory CD4+ T cells and cytomegalovirus serostatus. V was pared by 0 bases and J by 8 bases, with 8 bases between. The CDR3 extends over 13 amino acids. The germline gives CDR1 SGHAT, CDR2 FQNNGV. The sort gate was single viable CD3+CD4+CD8-CD45RO+ cells for memory CD4+ T cells. Clones were read by immunoSEQ multiplex PCR, and TCRdb kept only the in-frame ones, dropping some. There are over 55,000 clones in the sample; roughly 80% occur only once, and around 0.83% lies in the top ten. The receptor was derived from an adult in good health and CMV-seronegative. The sequencing input was memory CD4+ T cells from blood. V usage is TRBV11-2 and J usage is TRBJ2-4, with D maybe TRBD2 (5 bases). The CDR3 DNA follows: TGTGCCAGCAGCTTAGATTACGGGGACATTCAGTACTTC. Amino acids: CASSLDYGDIQYF.